The rows below give T cell receptor beta chains drawn from one sample of a study of T-cell memory formation after mild COVID-19. TCRdb fed the 5' RACE reads into MiXCR, producing one record per CDR3 protein. The sample yields under 200,000 distinct CDR3 sequences, about 9.9% seen once. The sequenced sample was PBMCs or a T cell subset sorted from them (not recorded which). All receptors derive from a young man who had mild COVID-19 (a few samples of this study predate the infection). Cell type and time point are not known. CDR3s include the opening cysteine and the closing phenylalanine or tryptophan. The D gene is left open where the match is weak. Only some rows state a clone size, as once, few, many or a class for expanded clones.

TRBJ2-3	TRBD2	NA	TRBV6-2/TRBV6-3	TGTGCCAGCAGTTACTCCGTTGGGGGGGCAGATACGCAGTATTTT	CASSYSVGGADTQYF
TRBJ1-6	TRBD1	NA	TRBV4-3	TGCGCCAGCAGCCAAGAGCGGCAGGGGGTAGGGAATAATTCACCCCTCCACTTT	CASSQERQGVGNNSPLHF
TRBJ2-3	NA	NA	TRBV6-2/TRBV6-3	TGTGCCAGCAGTTACAGGGTCGGCGGCCTAAGGGCAGATACGCAGTATTTT	CASSYRVGGLRADTQYF
TRBJ1-6	NA	NA	TRBV6-5	TGTGCCAGCACCCCGGGCGGTCAAGAGTCACCCCTCCACTTT	CASTPGGQESPLHF
TRBJ1-1	NA	many	TRBV4-1	TGCGCCAGCAGCCAACCATTCGCCAGGGTTACTGAAGCTTTCTTT	CASSQPFARVTEAFF
TRBJ2-1	TRBD2	NA	TRBV18	TGTGCCAGCTCACCGGGGGGGACTGAGCAGTTCTTC	CASSPGGTEQFF
TRBJ2-2	TRBD2	NA	TRBV5-1	TGCGCCAGCAGCCCTGGGACTAGCGGGAACACCGGGGAGCTGTTTTTT	CASSPGTSGNTGELFF
TRBJ1-2	NA	NA	TRBV6-5	TGTGCCAGCAGTTACATGGCTAACTATGGCTACACCTTC	CASSYMANYGYTF
TRBJ1-3	NA	NA	TRBV21-1	TGTGCCAGCAGCACCGAATCGGGCCAACTTGGCTCTGGAAACACCATATATTTT	CASSTESGQLGSGNTIYF
TRBJ2-5	NA	many	TRBV7-6	TGTGCCAGCAGCCGTAGCCGCGAGACCCAGTACTTC	CASSRSRETQYF
TRBJ1-5	NA	NA	TRBV7-9	TGTGCCAGCAGCCGTTACGAGGGCGGTTATAGCAATCAGCCCCAGCATTTT	CASSRYEGGYSNQPQHF
TRBJ1-1	NA	NA	TRBV7-9	TGTGCCAGCAGTTCTCAGGGAGTCGGGGCTTTCTTT	CASSSQGVGAFF
TRBJ2-6	NA	NA	TRBV4-1	TGCGCCAGCAGCCAACCTCGACAGTCTGGGGCCAACGTCCTGACTTTC	CASSQPRQSGANVLTF
TRBJ1-6	NA	few	TRBV4-1	TGCGCCAGCAGCCATCCGGTGAATTCACCCCTCCACTTT	CASSHPVNSPLHF
TRBJ2-3	NA	many	TRBV7-8	TGTGCCAGCAGCCCCCGGGGGGCCCTGAGATCCACAGATACGCAGTATTTT	CASSPRGALRSTDTQYF
TRBJ1-2	NA	few	TRBV7-2	TGTGCCAGCAGCTTAGAAGTTGGTGGCTACACCTTC	CASSLEVGGYTF
TRBJ2-4	NA	NA	TRBV21-1	TGTGCCCGCGGGGGGGGGGCAAACATTCAGTACTTC	CARGGGANIQYF
TRBJ2-5	NA	NA	TRBV5-1	TGCGCCAGCAGCCTGGGGGAGCCGTACCAAGAGACCCAGTACTTC	CASSLGEPYQETQYF
TRBJ2-7	NA	few	TRBV3-1	TGTGCCAGCAGCCAAGTTCCGGCCTCCTACGAGCAGTACTTC	CASSQVPASYEQYF
TRBJ1-5	TRBD1	NA	TRBV4-3	TGCGCCAGCAGCCAAGACCCCGGACAGGGAGGAATTCAGCCCCAGCATTTT	CASSQDPGQGGIQPQHF
TRBJ1-1	NA	many	TRBV4-2	TGTGCCAGCAGCCAAGATCCTACGGAGCCCGAAGCTTTCTTT	CASSQDPTEPEAFF
TRBJ2-3	TRBD2	NA	TRBV28	TGTGCCAGCAGTTGGCTTCGGACTAGCGGGGGGGGAGATACGCAGTATTTT	CASSWLRTSGGGDTQYF
TRBJ2-1	NA	many	TRBV11-2	TGTGCCAGCAGCTTAGATCGCCTAGCCGGAGACTCAAGGTTCTTC	CASSLDRLAGDSRFF
TRBJ1-5	NA	many	TRBV4-3	TGCGCCAGCAGCCAAGAAGTAGTATTGGGCAATCAGCCCCAGCATTTT	CASSQEVVLGNQPQHF
TRBJ2-3	TRBD1	many	TRBV6-5	TGTGCCAGCAGACAGGGGTGGAGCACAGATACGCAGTATTTT	CASRQGWSTDTQYF
TRBJ1-2	TRBD1	once	TRBV6-5	TGTGCCAGCAGTCGAACCGGGACAGGGTCCTATGGCTACACCTTC	CASSRTGTGSYGYTF
TRBJ1-1	NA	few	TRBV12-3/TRBV12-4	TGTGCCATCAATCGGGTGAACACTGAAGCTTTCTTT	CAINRVNTEAFF
TRBJ2-7	TRBD1	NA	TRBV12-3/TRBV12-4	TGTGCCAGCACCTTTGGTGGGACAGGGTCGCTCGAGCAGTACTTC	CASTFGGTGSLEQYF
TRBJ2-3	NA	NA	TRBV12-3/TRBV12-4	TGTGCCAGCAGTACGGGACCCAGGTATACGCAGTATTTT	CASSTGPRYTQYF
TRBJ1-1	NA	few	TRBV6-2/TRBV6-3	TGTGCCAGCAGTTATCCCGGAGGGGGGCTAACAACTTTCTTT	CASSYPGGGLTTFF
TRBJ1-1	NA	few	TRBV6-5	TGTGCCAGCAGTTACTCGTGGAACACTGAAGCTTTCTTT	CASSYSWNTEAFF
TRBJ1-2	NA	few	TRBV20-1	TGCAGTGCTAGAGAAGCAGCTAACTATGGCTACACCTTC	CSAREAANYGYTF
TRBJ1-1	TRBD1	NA	TRBV7-9	TGTGCCAGCATCGCCGGGACAGAGAACACTGAAGCTTTCTTT	CASIAGTENTEAFF
TRBJ2-5	NA	few	TRBV5-1	TGCGCCAGCAGCTTACAGGGCCTTAGTAGAGAGACCCAGTACTTC	CASSLQGLSRETQYF
TRBJ2-2	NA	few	TRBV3-1	TGTGCCAGCAGCCAAGATTGGGGAATCCCCGGGGAGCTGTTTTTT	CASSQDWGIPGELFF
TRBJ2-5	NA	NA	TRBV7-6	TGTGCCAGCAGCTTTCGGGGATTTATGGAGACCCAGTACTTC	CASSFRGFMETQYF
TRBJ2-7	TRBD2	few	TRBV6-5	TGTGCCAGCAGTTCCCGGGGGACTAGCGCCGACGAGCAGTACTTC	CASSSRGTSADEQYF